These T cell receptor beta chains were read from a single sample in a study of metastatic and nonmetastatic thyroid tumors. TCRdb redid the clone calls on the PCR reads using MiXCR. The table records tens of thousands of clones, over 25% of them present only once. Source material: blood. The receptors originated from a female donor with papillary thyroid cancer or a benign thyroid nodule (not recorded which). Some clones in this sample may be carry-over from other donors' samples. Both conserved end residues are part of each CDR3. The D gene is left open where the match is weak. Clone size is shown for a subset of rows, as once, few, many or a class of expanded clone.

J gene,V gene,D gene,clone size,CDR3 protein,CDR3 DNA
TRBJ1-1,TRBV20-1,TRBD1,medium-sized,CSALRQGITEAFF,TGCAGTGCCCTGAGACAGGGAATCACTGAAGCTTTCTTT
TRBJ2-7,TRBV7-2,-,medium-sized,CASSSGPYSYEQYF,TGTGCCAGCAGCTCGGGACCGTACTCCTACGAGCAGTACTTC
TRBJ1-2,TRBV6-2/TRBV6-3,-,few,CASSYEVQCASNYGYTF,TGTGCCAGCAGTTACGAGGTACAGTGTGCATCTAACTATGGCTACACCTTC
TRBJ2-2,TRBV27,-,few,CASSLRTGELFF,TGTGCCAGCAGTCTTAGGACCGGGGAGCTGTTTTTT
TRBJ1-2,TRBV24-1,TRBD1,many,CATSDQDRGGYGYTF,TGTGCCACCAGTGACCAGGACAGGGGGGGCTATGGCTACACCTTC
TRBJ2-7,TRBV6-4,-,few,CASSEFGANSYEQYF,TGTGCCAGCAGCGAGTTCGGGGCTAACTCCTACGAGCAGTACTTC
TRBJ2-4,TRBV6-1,-,many,CASSDREKNIQYF,TGTGCCAGCAGTGACAGGGAGAAAAACATTCAGTACTTC
TRBJ1-2,TRBV29-1,-,-,CSVGFWERGWRYTF,TGCAGCGTTGGTTTTTGGGAACGAGGATGGCGCTACACCTTC
TRBJ2-1,TRBV6-4,-,few,CASSDSFGIGNEQFF,TGTGCCAGCAGTGACTCGTTCGGCATCGGCAATGAGCAGTTCTTC
TRBJ2-5,TRBV28,-,-,CACSLREGGLKTQYF,TGTGCCTGCAGTTTAAGGGAGGGGGGTCTCAAGACCCAGTACTTC
TRBJ1-2,TRBV20-1,-,medium-sized,CSAPIKGVFYGYTF,TGCAGTGCTCCTATTAAGGGAGTATTCTATGGCTACACCTTC
TRBJ2-5,TRBV4-1,TRBD2,many,CASSQERFGTSEETQYF,TGCGCCAGCAGCCAAGAACGCTTCGGGACTAGCGAAGAGACCCAGTACTTC
TRBJ2-1,TRBV30,-,many,CAWSVPGSYNEQFF,TGTGCCTGGAGTGTCCCGGGATCCTACAATGAGCAGTTCTTC
TRBJ1-6,TRBV5-1,-,-,CARSSLQEAFDHSPLHF,TGCGCCCGCAGCTCGTTACAGGAGGCCTTTGATCATTCACCCCTCCACTTT
TRBJ1-2,TRBV6-1,-,few,CASSRDSYGYTF,TGTGCCAGCAGTCGAGACAGCTATGGCTACACCTTC
TRBJ1-1,TRBV27,TRBD1,many,CASSSGTALGVTEAFF,TGTGCCAGCAGTTCCGGGACAGCCCTCGGTGTAACTGAAGCTTTCTTT
TRBJ2-1,TRBV27,-,-,CASSLGQVSYNEQFF,TGTGCCAGCAGTCTCGGACAAGTCTCCTACAATGAGCAGTTCTTC
TRBJ2-7,TRBV14,TRBD2,-,CASSPWVAGSYEQYF,TGTGCCAGCAGCCCCTGGGTAGCGGGATCCTACGAGCAGTACTTC
TRBJ2-2,TRBV28,-,few,CASTRASNTGELFF,TGTGCCAGCACTAGGGCTTCAAACACCGGGGAGCTGTTTTTT
TRBJ2-2,TRBV9,TRBD2,-,CASSVTSGGFSTGELFF,TGTGCCAGCAGCGTCACTAGCGGGGGGTTTTCCACCGGGGAGCTGTTTTTT
TRBJ1-3,TRBV30,TRBD1,few,CAWEMTGVYGNTIYF,TGTGCCTGGGAGATGACAGGGGTTTATGGAAACACCATATATTTT
TRBJ2-2,TRBV10-3,-,-,CALSDQERSNTGELFF,TGTGCCCTCAGTGACCAGGAACGGTCGAACACCGGGGAGCTGTTTTTT
TRBJ2-7,TRBV27,TRBD1,many,CASRGPGTGYSYEQYF,TGTGCCAGCAGGGGTCCCGGGACAGGGTATTCCTACGAGCAGTACTTC
TRBJ2-5,TRBV6-5,-,few,CSSTSSERETQYF,TGCTCCAGCACGTCTAGCGAAAGAGAGACCCAGTACTTC